Sequencing of this TCR beta chain was carried out in a study of tumor-infiltrating lymphocytes in primary liver carcinoma. Without any cell sorting, about 19-30 mg of bulk tissue yielded co-extracted RNA and DNA. A primer in the constant region served to generate TCR beta cDNA from about 480 ng of total RNA. Libraries of TCR beta came from three nested multiplex PCR rounds with slightly modified ARM-PCR. Researchers ran the first two PCR rounds for roughly 11 cycles each with TRBV1-TRBV30 forward primers and a C-beta reverse primer. TCRdb ran MiXCR on the multiplex PCR reads and lists one entry per CDR3 protein. The sample holds around 40,000 distinct CDR3 sequences, 73% seen once. The CDR3 has 13 residues. Per germline, CDR1 MDHEN and CDR2 SYDVKM. Deletions cut 5 bases from V and 6 bases from J, with 11 bases between. The table lists this clonotype with many counts.

Specimen: liver tumor tissue from sampling region 2. Subset described: tumor region T2, inferior pole. The chain has TRBV28 and TRBJ1-5; D uncertain. This clonotype was obtained from a man aged 35 to 55 with primary liver carcinoma and hepatitis B virus infection. For the CDR3, the DNA is TGTGCCAGCAGTAGTAACGTGGGTCAGCCCCAGCATTTT. Its translation: CASSSNVGQPQHF.